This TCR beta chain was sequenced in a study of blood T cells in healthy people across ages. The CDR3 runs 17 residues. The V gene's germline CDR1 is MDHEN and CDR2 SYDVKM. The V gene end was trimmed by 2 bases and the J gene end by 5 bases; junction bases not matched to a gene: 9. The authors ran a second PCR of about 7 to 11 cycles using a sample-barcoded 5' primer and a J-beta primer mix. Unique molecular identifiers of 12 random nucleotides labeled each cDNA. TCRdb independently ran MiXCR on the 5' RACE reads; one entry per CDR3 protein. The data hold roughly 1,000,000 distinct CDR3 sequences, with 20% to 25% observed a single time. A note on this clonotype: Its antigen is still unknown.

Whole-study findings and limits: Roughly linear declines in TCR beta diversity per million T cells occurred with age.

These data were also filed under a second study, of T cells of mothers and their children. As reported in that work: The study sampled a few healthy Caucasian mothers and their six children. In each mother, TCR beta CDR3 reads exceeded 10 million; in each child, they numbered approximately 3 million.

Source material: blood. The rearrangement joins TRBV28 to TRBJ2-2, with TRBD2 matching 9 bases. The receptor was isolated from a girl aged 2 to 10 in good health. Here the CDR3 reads CASSLMEREALTGELFF. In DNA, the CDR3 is TGTGCCAGCAGTTTAATGGAGCGGGAGGCGTTAACCGGGGAGCTGTTTTTT. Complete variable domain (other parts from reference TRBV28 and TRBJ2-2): DVKVTQSSRYLVKRTGEKVFLECVQDMDHENMFWYRQDPGLGLRLIYFSYDVKMKEKGDIPEGYSVSREKKERFSLILESASTNQTSMYLCASSLMEREALTGELFFGEGSRLTVL.